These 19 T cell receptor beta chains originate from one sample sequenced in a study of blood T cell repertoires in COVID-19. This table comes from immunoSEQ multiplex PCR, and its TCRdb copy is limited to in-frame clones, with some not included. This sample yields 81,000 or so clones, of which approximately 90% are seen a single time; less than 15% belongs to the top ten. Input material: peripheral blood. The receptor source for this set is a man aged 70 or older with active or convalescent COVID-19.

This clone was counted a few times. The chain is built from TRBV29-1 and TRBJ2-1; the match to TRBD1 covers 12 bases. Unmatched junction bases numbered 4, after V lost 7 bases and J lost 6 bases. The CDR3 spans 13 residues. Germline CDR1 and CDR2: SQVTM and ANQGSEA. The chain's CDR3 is CSAGDRGLNEQFF. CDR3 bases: TGCAGCGCCGGGGACAGGGGGCTCAATGAGCAGTTCTTC.

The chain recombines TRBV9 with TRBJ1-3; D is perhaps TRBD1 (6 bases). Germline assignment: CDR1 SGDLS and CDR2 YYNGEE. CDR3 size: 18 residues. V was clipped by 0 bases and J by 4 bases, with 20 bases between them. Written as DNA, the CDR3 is TGTGCCAGCAGCGTAGAGTCTGGTGCCGGGACACCAGGAAACACCATATATTTT. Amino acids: CASSVESGAGTPGNTIYF.

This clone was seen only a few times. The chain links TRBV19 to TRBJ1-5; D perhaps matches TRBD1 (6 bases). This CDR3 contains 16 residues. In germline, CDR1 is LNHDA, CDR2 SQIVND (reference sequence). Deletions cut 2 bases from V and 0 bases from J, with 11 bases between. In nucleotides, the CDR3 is TGTGCCAGTAGTATACGGACAGCCTATAGCAATCAGCCCCAGCATTTT. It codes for CASSIRTAYSNQPQHF.

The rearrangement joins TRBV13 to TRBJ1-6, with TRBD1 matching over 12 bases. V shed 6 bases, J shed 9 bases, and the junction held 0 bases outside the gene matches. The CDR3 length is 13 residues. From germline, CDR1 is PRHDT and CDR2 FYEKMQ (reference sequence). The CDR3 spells CASRGQGASPLHF. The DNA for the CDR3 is TGTGCCAGCAGGGGACAGGGGGCTTCACCCCTCCACTTT.

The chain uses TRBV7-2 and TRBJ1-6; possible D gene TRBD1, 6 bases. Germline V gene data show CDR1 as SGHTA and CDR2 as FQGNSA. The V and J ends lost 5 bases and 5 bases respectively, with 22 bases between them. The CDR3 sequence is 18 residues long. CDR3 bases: TGTGCCAGCAGCCGCCAGGGGTTCGGTGGTCCTAATAATTCACCCCTCCACTTT. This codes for CASSRQGFGGPNNSPLHF.

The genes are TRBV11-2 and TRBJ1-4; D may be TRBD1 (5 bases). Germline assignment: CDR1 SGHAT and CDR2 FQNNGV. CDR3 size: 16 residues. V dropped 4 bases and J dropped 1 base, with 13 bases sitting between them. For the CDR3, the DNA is TGTGCCAGCAGCTACGGACACTCTGGAACTAATGAAAAACTGTTTTTT. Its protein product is CASSYGHSGTNEKLFF.

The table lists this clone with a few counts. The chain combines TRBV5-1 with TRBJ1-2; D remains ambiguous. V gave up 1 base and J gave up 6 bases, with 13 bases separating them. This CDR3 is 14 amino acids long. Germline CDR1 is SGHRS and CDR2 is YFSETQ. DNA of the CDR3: TGCGCCAGCAGCTTGTCCCCGGTTACGGATGGCTACACCTTC. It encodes CASSLSPVTDGYTF.

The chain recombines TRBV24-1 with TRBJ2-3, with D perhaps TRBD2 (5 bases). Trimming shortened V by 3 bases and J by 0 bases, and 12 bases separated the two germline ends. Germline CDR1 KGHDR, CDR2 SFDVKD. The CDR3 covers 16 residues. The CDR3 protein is CATSDQRAGSTDTQYF. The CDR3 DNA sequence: TGTGCCACCAGTGATCAGAGGGCAGGAAGCACAGATACGCAGTATTTT.

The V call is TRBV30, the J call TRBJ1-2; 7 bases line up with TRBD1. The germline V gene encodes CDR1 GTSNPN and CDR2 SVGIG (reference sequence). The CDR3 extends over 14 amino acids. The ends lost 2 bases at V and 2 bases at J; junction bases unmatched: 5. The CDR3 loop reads CAWSRDSSNYGYTF. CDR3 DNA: TGTGCCTGGAGTAGGGACAGCTCCAACTATGGCTACACCTTC.

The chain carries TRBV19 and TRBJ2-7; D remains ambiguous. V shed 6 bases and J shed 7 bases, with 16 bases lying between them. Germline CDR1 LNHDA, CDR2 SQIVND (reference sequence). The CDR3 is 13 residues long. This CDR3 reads CASSYLGAGEQYF. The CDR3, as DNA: TGTGCCAGTAGCTACTTGGGCGCCGGTGAGCAGTACTTC.

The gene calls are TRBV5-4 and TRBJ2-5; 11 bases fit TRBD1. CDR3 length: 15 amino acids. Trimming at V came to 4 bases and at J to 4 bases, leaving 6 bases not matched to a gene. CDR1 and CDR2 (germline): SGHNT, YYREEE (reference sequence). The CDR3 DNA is TGTGCCAGCAGCCAGGACAGGGGGCGCCCAGAGACCCAGTACTTC. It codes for CASSQDRGRPETQYF.

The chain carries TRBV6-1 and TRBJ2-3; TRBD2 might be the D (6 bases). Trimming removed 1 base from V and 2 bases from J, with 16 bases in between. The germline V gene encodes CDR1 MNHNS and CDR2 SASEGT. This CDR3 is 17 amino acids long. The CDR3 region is CASSEVGGIRTTDTQYF. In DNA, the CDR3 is TGTGCCAGCAGTGAAGTCGGAGGGATCAGGACCACAGATACGCAGTATTTT.

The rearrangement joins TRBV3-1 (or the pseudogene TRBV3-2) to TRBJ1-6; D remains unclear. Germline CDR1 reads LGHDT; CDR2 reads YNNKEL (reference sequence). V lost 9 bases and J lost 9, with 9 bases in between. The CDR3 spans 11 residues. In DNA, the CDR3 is TGTGCCAGTTCGGACTCTTCACCCCTCCACTTT. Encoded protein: CASSDSSPLHF.

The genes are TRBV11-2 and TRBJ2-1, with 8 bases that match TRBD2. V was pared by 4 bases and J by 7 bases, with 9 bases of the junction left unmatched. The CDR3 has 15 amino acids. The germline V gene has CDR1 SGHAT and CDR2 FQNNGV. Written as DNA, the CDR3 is TGTGCCAGCAGCTGGGGGGGTAGCGGGGAGAATGAGCAGTTCTTC. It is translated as CASSWGGSGENEQFF.

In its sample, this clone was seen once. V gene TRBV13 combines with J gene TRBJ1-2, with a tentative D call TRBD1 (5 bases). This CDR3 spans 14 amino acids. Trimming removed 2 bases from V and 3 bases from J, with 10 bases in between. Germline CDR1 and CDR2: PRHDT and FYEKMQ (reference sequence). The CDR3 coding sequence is TGTGCCAGCAGCTTACCTCCGGGGGACTATGGCTACACCTTC. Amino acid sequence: CASSLPPGDYGYTF.

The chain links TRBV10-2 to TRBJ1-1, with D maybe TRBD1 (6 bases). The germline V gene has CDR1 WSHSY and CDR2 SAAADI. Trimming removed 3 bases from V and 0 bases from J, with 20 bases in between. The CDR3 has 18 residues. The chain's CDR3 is CASSDLSGVHLMNTEAFF. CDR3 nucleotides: TGCGCCAGCAGTGATTTGTCAGGGGTCCATTTAATGAACACTGAAGCTTTCTTT.

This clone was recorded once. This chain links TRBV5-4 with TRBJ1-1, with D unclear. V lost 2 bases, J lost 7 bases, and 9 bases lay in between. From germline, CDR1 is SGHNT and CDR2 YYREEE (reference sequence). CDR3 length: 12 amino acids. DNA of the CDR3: TGTGCCAGCAGCTTTCCCGAGAGTGAAGCTTTCTTT. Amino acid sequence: CASSFPESEAFF.

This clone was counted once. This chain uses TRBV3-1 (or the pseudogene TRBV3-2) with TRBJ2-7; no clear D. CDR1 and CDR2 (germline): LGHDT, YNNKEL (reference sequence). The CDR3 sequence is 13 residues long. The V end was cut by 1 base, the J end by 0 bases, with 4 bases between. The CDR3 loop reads CASSQVYSYEQYF. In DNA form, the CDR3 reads TGTGCCAGCAGCCAAGTTTACTCCTACGAGCAGTACTTC.

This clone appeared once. CDR3 region: CASSLGVGTDTEAFF. The CDR3 nucleotides read TGTGCCAGCAGCTTAGGAGTGGGCACGGACACTGAAGCTTTCTTT. V gene TRBV7-9 combines with J gene TRBJ1-1; D ambiguous. CDR3 length: 15 amino acids. Germline V gene sequence: CDR1 SEHNR, CDR2 FQNEAQ (reference sequence). V lost 1 base and J lost 3, with 12 bases in between.